This TCR beta chain was documented in a study of T cells in Graves' hyperthyroidism and ophthalmopathy. Amplification of TCR beta CDR3 regions was performed using RNA transcripts as template. During a first-round RT-PCR of the TCR CDR3, the HTBI primer set was used. TCRdb re-derived calls from the multiplex PCR reads in MiXCR, one entry per CDR3 protein. The data contain under 350,000 distinct CDR3 sequences, 15% to 20% of them seen just once; the ten biggest clones take up 55% to 60%. This clonotype was observed at least ten times. The CDR3 is made up of 13 amino acids. Trimming shortened V by 7 bases and J by 2 bases, and 11 bases separated the two germline ends. Per the germline V gene, CDR1 is MNHNS and CDR2 is SASEGT.

This rearrangement joins TRBV6-1 to TRBJ2-5; D is unclear. Sequenced: blood. The sequence was collected from a woman in her sixties or seventies with Graves' ophthalmopathy. CDR3 residues: CASKKDGQETQYF. The CDR3 nucleotides are TGTGCCAGCAAGAAGGACGGACAAGAGACCCAGTACTTC.